The clone carrying this T cell receptor (beta chain) was seen repeatedly, ten times or more. This CDR3 is 14 amino acids long. Trimming stripped 5 bases from V and 3 bases from J, with 12 bases between. Germline V gene data show CDR1 as SGHTA and CDR2 as FQGNSA. These data originate in a study of blood T cells in healthy people across ages. The use of a sample-barcoded 5' primer and a J-beta primer mix characterized a second PCR of about 7 to 12 cycles. TCRdb redid the calling of the 5' RACE reads with MiXCR, one entry per CDR3 protein. Seen here are 1.5 million to 2 million distinct CDR3 sequences, roughly 49% observed once, and the top ten hold over 2%.

The sequence was obtained from a middle-aged woman in good health. Sequenced: blood. The chain is built from TRBV7-2 and TRBJ2-3, with TRBD2 as a possible D gene (6 bases). CDR3 protein: CASSLRLVTDTQYF. The CDR3 DNA reads TGTGCCAGCAGCCTCAGACTAGTTACAGATACGCAGTATTTT.